The T cell receptor beta chain described here comes from a study of PD-1 blockade in classical Hodgkin lymphoma. Findings and limits, study-wide: Complete responders entered with baseline diversity on par with newly diagnosed patients, the results showed. TCR diversity rose significantly by C4D1 in CD4+ but not CD8+ cells. Compared with healthy donors, newly diagnosed patients reportedly showed lower baseline TCR diversity. Individuals initiating nivolumab under 1 year after ASCT were excluded.

Concerning this clone: Its antigen is unknown.

Using immunoSEQ multiplex PCR, the repertoire was profiled, and TCRdb retains in-frame clones only, with some absent. The table has some 30,000 clones, 65% to 75% seen once. Every patient had relapsed following autologous stem cell transplantation, and cohorts differed in brentuximab vedotin exposure. The source is a human donor with classical Hodgkin lymphoma. Sequenced here: peripheral blood mononuclear cells (PBMCs), sampled before the second cycle of nivolumab.

The CDR3 DNA sequence: TGCGCCAGCAGCTTGGATGGACCAGCCGCACTCAATGAGCAGTTCTTC. It yields the protein CASSLDGPAALNEQFF. J is TRBJ2-1 and V is TRBV5-1; D not certain. From germline, CDR1 is SGHRS and CDR2 YFSETQ. Trimming left V 0 bases short and J 6 bases short, with 16 bases between. The CDR3 contains 16 residues.